What follows are 7 T cell receptor beta chains derived from one specimen sequenced in a study of blood T cell repertoires in COVID-19. Measured with immunoSEQ multiplex PCR; TCRdb has only the in-frame clones, and not every one. This table has some 300,000 clones, roughly nine tenths appearing once. The specimen was PBMCs or T cells enriched from blood (not recorded which). Receptor source: a woman between 45 and 65 years old who had been exposed to COVID-19.

The chain combines TRBV19 with TRBJ1-1; possibly TRBD1 for D (5 bases). From germline, CDR1 is LNHDA and CDR2 SQIVND (reference sequence). Trimming removed 8 bases at V and 0 bases at J, with 13 bases between. This CDR3 region has 14 residues. CDR3 sequence: CASRAGPMNTEAFF. As DNA, the CDR3 is TGTGCCAGTCGGGCAGGGCCGATGAACACTGAAGCTTTCTTT. Filled out from reference TRBV19 and TRBJ1-1, the complete variable domain reads DGGITQSPKYLFRKEGQNVTLSCEQNLNHDAMYWYRQDPGQGLRLIYYSQIVNDFQKGDIAEGYSVSREKKESFPLTVTSAQKNPTAFYLCASRAGPMNTEAFFGQGTRLTVV.

V usage is TRBV29-1 and J usage is TRBJ2-5; 13 nucleotides match TRBD2. There are 17 residues in the CDR3. Per the germline V gene, CDR1 is SQVTM and CDR2 is ANQGSEA. The V and J ends lost 2 bases and 4 bases, in that order; junction bases with no gene match: 10. This CDR3 reads CSVEQDGLAGVVETQYF. CDR3 nucleotides: TGCAGCGTTGAACAGGACGGACTAGCGGGGGTCGTAGAGACCCAGTACTTC.

This chain links TRBV4-1 with TRBJ2-2; maybe TRBD1 (6 bases). Trimming stripped 5 bases from V and 0 bases from J, with 13 bases between. Germline V CDR1 and CDR2: MGHRA, YSYEKL. The CDR3 length is 16 residues. The CDR3 sequence: CASSNLDSANTGELFF. In DNA form, the CDR3 reads TGCGCCAGCAGCAACCTGGACAGCGCGAACACCGGGGAGCTGTTTTTT.

The chain uses TRBV19 and TRBJ1-5; TRBD1 is a possible D gene (5 bases). V was clipped by 6 bases and J by 3 bases, with 21 bases between them. Germline loops: CDR1 LNHDA, CDR2 SQIVND (reference sequence). The CDR3 length is 17 residues. CDR3 sequence (DNA): TGTGCCAGTAGCCGCTTTCCGACAGAGCTAGTCAATCAGCCCCAGCATTTT. It yields the protein CASSRFPTELVNQPQHF.

This clone was detected once. The chain recombines TRBV2 with TRBJ1-1, with TRBD1 matching 7 bases. The CDR3 sequence is 14 residues long. Germline CDR1 reads SNHLY; CDR2 reads FYNNEI. With 7 bases clipped from V and 3 bases from J, the junction kept 8 bases outside the gene matches. CDR3 region: CASNPGRGDTEAFF. The DNA of the CDR3 is TGTGCCAGCAATCCGGGCAGGGGGGACACTGAAGCTTTCTTT.

The V gene is TRBV28, the J gene TRBJ1-6; 7 bases map to TRBD1. The CDR3 extends over 14 amino acids. Germline-derived CDR1 and CDR2 are MDHEN and SYDVKM. J gave up 7 bases and V 7 bases, and 7 bases lay outside the gene matches. The CDR3 sequence: CASKSGTANSPLHF. CDR3 bases: TGTGCCAGCAAGTCCGGGACAGCAAATTCACCCCTCCACTTT.

The chain carries TRBV11-2 and TRBJ2-3, with a weak D call TRBD1 (5 bases). The CDR3 runs 16 residues. Germline CDR1 and CDR2: SGHAT and FQNNGV. Trimming stripped 1 base from V and 0 bases from J, with 11 bases between. The CDR3 sequence: CASSLGGGTSTDTQYF. The CDR3, as DNA: TGTGCCAGCAGCTTAGGGGGCGGTACTAGCACAGATACGCAGTATTTT. The whole variable domain, remainder taken from reference TRBV11-2 and TRBJ2-3, is EAGVAQSPRYKIIEKRQSVAFWCNPISGHATLYWYQQILGQGPKLLIQFQNNGVVDDSQLPKDRFSAERLKGVDSTLKIQPAKLEDSAVYLCASSLGGGTSTDTQYFGPGTRLTVL.